The next 14 T cell receptor beta chains were all read from a single sample in a study of identical twins. TCRdb ran MiXCR on the 5' RACE reads and lists one entry per CDR3 protein. The sample lists 420,000 or so distinct CDR3 sequences, approximately 17% occurring once. What was sequenced was naive T cells sorted from blood. The receptors stem from a man aged 50-59 years in good health.

The J gene is TRBJ2-7, the V gene TRBV5-1; D not resolved. Germline CDR1 is SGHRS and CDR2 is YFSETQ. The CDR3 consists of 16 residues. V shed 7 bases and J shed 1 base, with 21 bases lying between them. Written as DNA, the CDR3 is TGCGCCAGCTCCCTCGGCAACCTCATCAAGTCCTACGAGCAGTACTTC. As protein: CASSLGNLIKSYEQYF. Full variable domain (outside the CDR3, taken from reference TRBV5-1 and TRBJ2-7): KAGVTQTPRYLIKTRGQQVTLSCSPISGHRSVSWYQQTPGQGLQFLFEYFSETQRNKGNFPGRFSGRQFSNSRSEMNVSTLELGDSALYLCASSLGNLIKSYEQYFGPGTRLTVT.

Only a few counts were recorded for this clonotype. V usage is TRBV5-1 and J usage is TRBJ2-2; 8 nucleotides align to TRBD1. Per the germline V gene, CDR1 is SGHRS and CDR2 is YFSETQ. This CDR3 is 17 amino acids long. V lost 4 bases to trimming and J lost 7 bases; unmatched junction nucleotides: 15. The DNA of the CDR3 is TGCGCCAGCAGCCCCCTTCACCTGACAGGGGCTTTCGGGGAGCTGTTTTTT. Translated: CASSPLHLTGAFGELFF. Drawing the rest from reference TRBV5-1 and TRBJ2-2, the complete variable domain is KAGVTQTPRYLIKTRGQQVTLSCSPISGHRSVSWYQQTPGQGLQFLFEYFSETQRNKGNFPGRFSGRQFSNSRSEMNVSTLELGDSALYLCASSPLHLTGAFGELFFGEGSRLTVL.

The chain uses TRBV29-1 and TRBJ2-5; 11 bases align to TRBD2. This CDR3 has 13 amino acids. Germline assignment: CDR1 SQVTM and CDR2 ANQGSEA. Unmatched junction bases numbered 1, after V lost 2 bases and J lost 5 bases. This CDR3 is CSVEPSGRETQYF. The CDR3 DNA sequence: TGCAGCGTTGAACCTAGCGGGAGGGAGACCCAGTACTTC.

This clonotype was seen repeatedly, ten times or more. The chain couples TRBV28 to TRBJ1-1; 8 positions match TRBD1. CDR3 length: 16 residues. Germline V gives CDR1 MDHEN, CDR2 SYDVKM. Trimming cost V 5 bases and J 0 bases; bases outside gene matches: 8. CDR3 amino acids: CASSPPGQGLNTEAFF. Written as DNA, the CDR3 is TGTGCCAGCAGTCCCCCCGGACAGGGACTGAACACTGAAGCTTTCTTT.

The J gene is TRBJ2-7, the V gene TRBV6-5; maybe TRBD2 (5 bases). The germline V and J ends were trimmed by 0 bases and 7 bases, with 16 bases remaining between them. The CDR3 runs 15 residues. CDR1 and CDR2 (germline): MNHEY, SVGAGI. The CDR3 here is CASSYSTRGPGEQYF. CDR3 nucleotide sequence: TGTGCCAGCAGTTACTCGACCCGCGGGCCGGGGGAGCAGTACTTC.

This clonotype was picked up a small number of times. This rearrangement joins TRBV15 to TRBJ1-2, with D hard to call. Germline CDR1 and CDR2: LNHNV and YYDKDF (reference sequence). V was shortened by 7 bases and J by 5 bases, with 8 bases between the two germline ends. This CDR3 spans 11 amino acids. Here the CDR3 reads CATKGDYGYTF. For the CDR3, the DNA is TGTGCCACCAAAGGCGATTATGGCTACACCTTC.

The rearrangement uses TRBV6-2 or TRBV6-3 and TRBJ2-5; possible D gene TRBD2, 5 bases. This CDR3 contains 14 residues. Trimming took 9 bases from V and 1 from J, leaving 15 bases between them. CDR1 and CDR2 (germline): MNHEY, SVGEGT. The CDR3 sequence: CARLWQRIQETQYF. The CDR3 DNA reads TGTGCCAGACTCTGGCAGCGGATCCAAGAGACCCAGTACTTC.

This clonotype was detected ten times or more. V is TRBV27 and J is TRBJ2-7; 7 bases are shared with TRBD1. This CDR3 region has 14 residues. The germline V gene encodes CDR1 MNHEY and CDR2 SMNVEV (reference sequence). J lost 4 bases, V lost 6 bases, and 9 bases had no gene match. The CDR3 loop is CASSLTGPSYEQYF. As DNA, the CDR3 is TGTGCCAGCAGCCTGACAGGGCCAAGTTACGAGCAGTACTTC.

This clonotype has ten or more counts. Here the CDR3 DNA reads TGTGCCAGCAGCGTGGGTAGCGGGAACAGTGAGCAGTTCTTC. It specifies CASSVGSGNSEQFF. This chain connects TRBV4-2 to TRBJ2-1, with 8 positions matching TRBD2. Germline V gene data show CDR1 as LGHNA and CDR2 as YNFKEQ. V lost 5 bases to trimming and J lost 9 bases; unmatched junction nucleotides: 9. The CDR3 contains 14 residues.

The chain joins TRBV7-9 to TRBJ2-7, with D possibly being TRBD2 (5 bases). Germline V gene data show CDR1 as SEHNR and CDR2 as FQNEAQ (reference sequence). The CDR3 is 15 residues long. With 3 bases removed from V and 0 bases from J, the gap between germline ends came to 12 bases. The CDR3 loop reads CASSFWTGSSYEQYF. The CDR3 DNA reads as TGTGCCAGCAGCTTCTGGACGGGAAGCTCCTACGAGCAGTACTTC.

This clonotype was recorded once. The gene calls are TRBV7-2 and TRBJ1-5, with D unresolved. Trimming removed 0 bases from V and 6 bases from J, with 9 bases in between. The germline gives CDR1 SGHTA, CDR2 FQGNSA. The CDR3 is 14 residues long. The CDR3 sequence is CASSLALVSQPQHF. The CDR3 coding sequence is TGTGCCAGCAGCTTAGCGCTGGTCAGTCAGCCCCAGCATTTT.

This clonotype was seen only once. The chain uses TRBV14 and TRBJ2-3, with no clear D. V dropped 3 bases and J dropped 9 bases, with 10 bases sitting between them. Looked up from germline, CDR1 is SGHDN and CDR2 is FVKESK. This CDR3 comprises 12 residues. This CDR3 is CASSQNRRTQYF. The CDR3 DNA reads TGTGCCAGCAGCCAGAATCGACGGACGCAGTATTTT.

This clonotype appeared many times. The V and J genes are TRBV19 and TRBJ2-2, with 11 bases that match TRBD2. CDR3 length: 16 amino acids. V shed 4 bases and J 4 bases; nucleotides not matched to a gene: 5. Germline V CDR1 and CDR2: LNHDA, SQIVND (reference sequence). This CDR3 is CASSKTSGVITGELFF. CDR3 coding DNA: TGTGCCAGTAGTAAGACTAGCGGGGTGATCACCGGGGAGCTGTTTTTT.

This clonotype was picked up many times. The V and J genes are TRBV12-3 or TRBV12-4 and TRBJ2-5; 8 bases align to TRBD1. Trimming cost V 5 bases and J 3 bases; bases outside gene matches: 5. This CDR3 contains 14 residues. CDR3 coding DNA: TGTGCCAGCAGTCCTAAGACAGGGGAAGAGACCCAGTACTTC. Translating gives CASSPKTGEETQYF.